This TCR beta chain was found in a study of neoadjuvant anti-PD-1 for oral cavity cancer (dated by TCRdb to the early 2020s). For context, the study as a whole: Before curative-intent surgical resection, most patients were given three to four biweekly doses of nivolumab at 3 mg/kg. Under RECIST 1.1, a patient counted as a responder if showing complete response, partial response or stable disease, and as a non-responder if showing progression. Patients without progression received a fourth nivolumab dose around day 43 and underwent definitive surgical resection on days 50-56. A 33% response rate was observed in the parent correlative cohort, in which over 9 patients were included.

CDR1 and CDR2 are read off the germline V gene (reference sequence) as SGHNT and YYREEE. Measured from the cysteine to the phenylalanine, the CDR3 is 14 residues long. The only DNA kept is the CDR3, 42 bases in frame from the first base. V is cut by 0 bases and J by 6 bases, and the space between the germline ends is 10 bases. The sample's time point, from its label and the paper: before neoadjuvant nivolumab. None of the patients had received prior systemic or radiation treatment, and all were newly diagnosed with stage II-IVA oral cavity squamous cell carcinoma. Everyone in the cohort had locally advanced, HPV-negative oral cavity squamous cell carcinoma. No culture maintenance or expansion was done, as the peripheral blood mononuclear cells went straight to analysis. Samples came from a longitudinal correlative study of a single-arm phase II trial of neoadjuvant nivolumab in oral cavity squamous cell carcinoma. Genomic DNA-based TCRbeta sequencing was performed on subject-matched pre- and post-treatment PBMCs and tumors from three responders and three non-responders. Peripheral blood mononuclear cells were collected once before nivolumab treatment and again after treatment, at the time of surgery. The Maxwell RSC DNA from Cells kit was used to isolate genomic DNA from PBMCs.

For deep sequencing, PBMC libraries mostly used about 490 ng of input genomic DNA, with six replicates for each sample. TCRbeta libraries were prepared with the immunoSEQ hsTCRbeta kit according to the manufacturer's instructions. The finished libraries were brought together in one pool at approximately 3 nM, which was then read using an Illumina NovaSeq 6000 S4 flow cell. The published analysis was carried out like this. The immunoSEQ Analyzer handled quality control and preprocessing of the raw data. The analysis was restricted to productive rearrangements, with each unique CDR3 amino acid sequence defining a clonotype. Repertoire clonality was estimated as the Gini-Simpson index, which was computed with the R package tcR. Student's t test was used to compare Gini indices, and Pearson correlation was used to assess associations with tumor size change. Not all clones reach the TCRdb copy of this immuneACCESS table, which keeps in-frame sequences only. Checked studies attribute under half of the gap to unresolved V genes and leave the rest unexplained. That table gives V, J and clone size, and the DNA gave D and trimming. Recorded for this sample are around 18,000 clones; approximately 67% of them occurred a single time. Of the sample, about 2.7% falls within the top ten clones.

Paper-wide results and their limitations: After neoadjuvant nivolumab, T cell clonality (Gini index) in PBMCs was significantly higher in non-responders than in responders. Only three patients per response group were included in the TCR analyses, and larger cohorts for validation were called for by the authors. Higher pretreatment blood Treg/Th17 ratios correlated with higher pretreatment blood TCRbeta clonality and lower post-treatment tumor TCRbeta clonality.

This clone has only one observation. The specificity of this receptor is unknown. The input lacks base qualities; no much larger clone sits a single base away. The rearranged segments are TRBV5-4 and TRBJ2-1; there is no confident call for the D gene. This material consisted of PBMCs, taken before nivolumab (anti-PD-1) treatment. The TCR was taken from a person aged 40-85 years with oral cavity squamous cell carcinoma. The nucleotide sequence is TGTGCCAGCAGCTTGGAACGGCAGACCAATGAGCAGTTCTTC. Its protein product is CASSLERQTNEQFF.